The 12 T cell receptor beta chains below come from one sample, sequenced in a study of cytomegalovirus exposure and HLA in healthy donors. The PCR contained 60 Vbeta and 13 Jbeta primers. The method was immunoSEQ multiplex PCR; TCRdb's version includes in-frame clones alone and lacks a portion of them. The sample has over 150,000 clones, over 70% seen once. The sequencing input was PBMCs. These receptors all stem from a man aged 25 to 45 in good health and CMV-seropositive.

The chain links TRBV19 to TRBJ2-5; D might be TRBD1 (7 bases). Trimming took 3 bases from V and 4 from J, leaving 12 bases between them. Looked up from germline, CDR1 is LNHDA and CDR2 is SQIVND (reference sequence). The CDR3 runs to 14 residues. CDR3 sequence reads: CASSMGQGGETQYF. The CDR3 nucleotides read TGTGCCAGTAGTATGGGGCAGGGGGGAGAGACCCAGTACTTC.

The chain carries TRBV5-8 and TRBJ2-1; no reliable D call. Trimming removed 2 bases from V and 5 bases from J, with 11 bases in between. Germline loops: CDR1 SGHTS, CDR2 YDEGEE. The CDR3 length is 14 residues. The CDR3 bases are TGTGCCAGCAGCTTCCCCTGGGCGAACAATGAGCAGTTCTTC. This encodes CASSFPWANNEQFF.

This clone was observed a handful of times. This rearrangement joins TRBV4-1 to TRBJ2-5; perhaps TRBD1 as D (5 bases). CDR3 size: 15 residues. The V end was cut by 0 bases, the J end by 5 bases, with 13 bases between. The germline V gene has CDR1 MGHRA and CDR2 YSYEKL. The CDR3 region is CASSQEGRDLETQYF. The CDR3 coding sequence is TGCGCCAGCAGCCAAGAAGGCAGGGATTTGGAGACCCAGTACTTC.

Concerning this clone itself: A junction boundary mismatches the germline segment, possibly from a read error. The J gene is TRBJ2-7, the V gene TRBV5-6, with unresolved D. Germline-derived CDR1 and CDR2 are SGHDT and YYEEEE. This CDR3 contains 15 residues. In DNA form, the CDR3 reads TGTGCCAGCTCCATACCCTCGGAGAGCTCCTACGGGCAGTACTTC. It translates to CASSIPSESSYGQYF.

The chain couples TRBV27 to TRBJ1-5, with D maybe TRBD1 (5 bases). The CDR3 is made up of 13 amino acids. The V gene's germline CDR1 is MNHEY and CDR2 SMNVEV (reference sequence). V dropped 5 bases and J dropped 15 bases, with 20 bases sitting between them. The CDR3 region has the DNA TGTGCCAGCAGTCCGGGAGGGGAGGGTAGAATGCATTTT. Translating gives CASSPGGEGRMHF.

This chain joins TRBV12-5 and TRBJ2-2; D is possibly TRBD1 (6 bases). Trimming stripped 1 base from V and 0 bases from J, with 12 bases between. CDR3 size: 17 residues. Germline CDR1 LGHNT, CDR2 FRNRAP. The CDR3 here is CASGLAQGTPNTGELFF. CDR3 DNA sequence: TGTGCTAGTGGTTTGGCCCAGGGGACACCGAACACCGGGGAGCTGTTTTTT.

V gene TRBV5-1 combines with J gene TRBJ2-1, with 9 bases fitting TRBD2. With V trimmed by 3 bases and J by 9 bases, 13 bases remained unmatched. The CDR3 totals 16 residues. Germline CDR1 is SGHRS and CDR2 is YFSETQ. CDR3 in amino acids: CASSSTAKAGGGEQFF. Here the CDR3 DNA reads TGCGCCAGCAGCTCCACAGCCAAGGCGGGAGGGGGTGAGCAGTTCTTC.

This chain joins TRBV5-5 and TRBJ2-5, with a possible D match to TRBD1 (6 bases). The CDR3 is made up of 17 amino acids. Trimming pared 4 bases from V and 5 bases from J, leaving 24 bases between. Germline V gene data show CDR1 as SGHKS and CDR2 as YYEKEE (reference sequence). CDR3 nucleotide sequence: TGTGCCAGCAGCGACGGACTTAACCGGGACATCGGGGAGACCCAGTACTTC. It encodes CASSDGLNRDIGETQYF.

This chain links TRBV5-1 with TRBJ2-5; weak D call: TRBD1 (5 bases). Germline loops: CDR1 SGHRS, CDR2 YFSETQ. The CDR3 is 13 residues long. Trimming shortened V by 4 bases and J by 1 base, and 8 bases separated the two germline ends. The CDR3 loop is CASSVTAQETQYF. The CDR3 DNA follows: TGCGCCAGCAGCGTGACAGCCCAAGAGACCCAGTACTTC.

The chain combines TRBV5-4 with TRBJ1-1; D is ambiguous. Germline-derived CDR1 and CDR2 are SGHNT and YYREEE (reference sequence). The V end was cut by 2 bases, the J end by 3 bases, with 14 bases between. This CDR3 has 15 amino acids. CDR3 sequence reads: CASSLDSRRDTEAFF. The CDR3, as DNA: TGTGCCAGCAGCTTAGACTCCAGGAGGGACACTGAAGCTTTCTTT.

CDR3 loop: CASSYGRGTLHEQYF. In nucleotides, the CDR3 is TGTGCCAGCAGTTATGGACGGGGGACCCTCCACGAGCAGTACTTC. V usage is TRBV6-5 and J usage is TRBJ2-7; tentative D call: TRBD2 (6 bases). V was pared by 3 bases and J by 5 bases, with 17 bases between. Germline V CDR1 and CDR2: MNHEY, SVGAGI. This CDR3 has 15 amino acids.

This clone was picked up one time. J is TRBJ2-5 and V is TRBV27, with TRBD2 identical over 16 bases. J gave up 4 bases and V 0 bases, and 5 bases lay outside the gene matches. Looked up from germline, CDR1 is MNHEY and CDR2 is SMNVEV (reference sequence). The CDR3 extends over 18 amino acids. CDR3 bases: TGTGCCAGCAGTTTATCGGGGACTAGCGGGAGGGCCGGAGAGACCCAGTACTTC. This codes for CASSLSGTSGRAGETQYF.